This TCR beta chain is from a study of blood T cell repertoires in COVID-19. Study-level background: COVID-19 samples collected from the United States, Italy and Spain covered acute and convalescent phases. The cDNA or gDNA used as material had been derived from T cells, B-cell-depleted T cells, or PBMCs.

V was clipped by 1 base and J by 5 bases; unmatched bases: 4. CDR3 size: 15 residues. Germline V gene sequence: CDR1 SGHRS, CDR2 YFSETQ. The authors' processing: Nucleated cell number was recorded as an estimate derived from reference gene primer amplification. The method was immunoSEQ multiplex PCR; TCRdb's version includes in-frame clones alone and lacks a portion of them. D and trimming come from the DNA, and the V and J calls and clone size come from that table. The sample holds around 110,000 clones, 80% to 85% seen once. The TCR originated in a human donor in a cohort sampled during active COVID-19. The rearrangement links TRBV5-1 to TRBJ2-1, with 9 nucleotides matching TRBD2. Sequenced sample: peripheral blood. CDR3 sequence (DNA): TGCGCCAGCAGCTTGATAGCGGGAGCAAACAATGAGCAGTTCTTC. Its translation is CASSLIAGANNEQFF.